These 9 T cell receptor beta chains were all obtained from the same sample, sequenced in a study of technical replicates of blood from a few donors. Sequencing used immunoSEQ multiplex PCR; TCRdb keeps in-frame clones, though not all of them. The table has about 67,000 clones, nearly 98% seen once. The sequencing sample was made of T cells isolated from PBMCs. All receptors derive from a human donor in good health.

The V and J genes are TRBV27 and TRBJ2-3; tentatively, D is TRBD1 (5 bases). This CDR3 spans 13 amino acids. Trimming took off 0 bases at V and 8 bases at J, with 9 bases between the two ends. Germline V gives CDR1 MNHEY, CDR2 SMNVEV (reference sequence). In nucleotides, the CDR3 is TGTGCCAGCAGTTTATCGATCCAGGGTACGCAGTATTTT. Encoded protein: CASSLSIQGTQYF.

This chain connects TRBV27 to TRBJ1-2; 7 bases fit TRBD1. This CDR3 comprises 16 residues. Unmatched junction bases numbered 16, after V lost 8 bases and J lost 4 bases. CDR1 is MNHEY, CDR2 SMNVEV, per germline (reference sequence). The CDR3 sequence is CASSPDREVAGYGYTF. CDR3 DNA: TGTGCCAGCTCTCCCGACAGGGAAGTCGCAGGCTATGGCTACACCTTC.

The chain uses TRBV28 and TRBJ2-7; possibly TRBD2 for D (6 bases). This CDR3 is built from 14 residues. Germline V gives CDR1 MDHEN, CDR2 SYDVKM. The ends were cut back, 3 bases at V and 1 base at J, with 10 bases in the middle. CDR3 nucleotide sequence: TGTGCCAGCAGTTTCGAGGGGACTTCCTACGAGCAGTACTTC. Amino acid sequence: CASSFEGTSYEQYF. The full variable domain, in which reference TRBV28 and TRBJ2-7 provide the parts outside the CDR3, is DVKVTQSSRYLVKRTGEKVFLECVQDMDHENMFWYRQDPGLGLRLIYFSYDVKMKEKGDIPEGYSVSREKKERFSLILESASTNQTSMYLCASSFEGTSYEQYFGPGTRLTVT.

This chain uses TRBV19 with TRBJ1-5; tentative D call: TRBD1 (5 bases). CDR3 length: 14 amino acids. Germline CDR1 and CDR2: LNHDA and SQIVND (reference sequence). V lost 2 bases and J lost 4, with 9 bases in between. CDR3 in amino acids: CASSIQGGNQPQHF. The CDR3 coding sequence is TGTGCCAGTAGTATACAGGGAGGGAATCAGCCCCAGCATTTT.

The chain uses TRBV5-4 and TRBJ2-4; tentative D call: TRBD2 (6 bases). The V gene lost 4 bases and the J gene lost 1 base, with 12 bases spanning the gap. This CDR3 contains 15 residues. In germline, CDR1 is SGHNT, CDR2 YYREEE (reference sequence). This CDR3 reads CASSLGGGAKNIQYF. The DNA of the CDR3 is TGTGCCAGCAGCCTGGGAGGAGGGGCCAAAAACATTCAGTACTTC.

This chain links TRBV2 with TRBJ2-7; 10 bases fit TRBD1. This CDR3 has 15 amino acids. Germline V gives CDR1 SNHLY, CDR2 FYNNEI. Trimming took 6 bases from V and 4 from J; bases not matched to a gene: 9. The CDR3 DNA follows: TGTGCCAGCAGCGTACTTCCGGGACAGGGGTACGAGCAGTACTTC. It encodes CASSVLPGQGYEQYF.

This clone was seen once. This chain joins TRBV28 and TRBJ1-1, with D unresolved. The CDR3 has 13 residues. V was shortened by 6 bases and J by 1 base, with 9 bases between the two germline ends. Germline values: CDR1 MDHEN, CDR2 SYDVKM. This CDR3 reads CASRFEWNTEAFF. CDR3 bases: TGTGCCAGCAGGTTTGAGTGGAACACTGAAGCTTTCTTT.

V is TRBV5-4 and J is TRBJ2-5, with D tentatively TRBD1 (6 bases). The CDR3 totals 15 residues. Germline CDR1 reads SGHNT; CDR2 reads YYREEE (reference sequence). The ends were cut back, 4 bases at V and 7 bases at J, with 20 bases in the middle. Written as DNA, the CDR3 is TGTGCCAGCAGCACCGGGACAAGTCTAACGGGGACCCAGTACTTC. Protein: CASSTGTSLTGTQYF. The entire variable domain, with the rest obtained from reference TRBV5-4 and TRBJ2-5, is as follows: ETGVTQSPTHLIKTRGQQVTLRCSSQSGHNTVSWYQQALGQGPQFIFQYYREEENGRGNFPPRFSGLQFPNYSSELNVNALELDDSALYLCASSTGTSLTGTQYFGPGTRLLVL.

This chain links TRBV19 with TRBJ1-5; 7 nucleotides line up with TRBD1. The CDR3 runs 15 residues. Germline loops: CDR1 LNHDA, CDR2 SQIVND (reference sequence). V trimming: 6 bases; J trimming: 1 base; junction bases outside the gene matches: 6. The CDR3 coding sequence is TGTGCCAGTAGCATTGCCAGGGGGAGCAATCAGCCCCAGCATTTT. Its translation is CASSIARGSNQPQHF.